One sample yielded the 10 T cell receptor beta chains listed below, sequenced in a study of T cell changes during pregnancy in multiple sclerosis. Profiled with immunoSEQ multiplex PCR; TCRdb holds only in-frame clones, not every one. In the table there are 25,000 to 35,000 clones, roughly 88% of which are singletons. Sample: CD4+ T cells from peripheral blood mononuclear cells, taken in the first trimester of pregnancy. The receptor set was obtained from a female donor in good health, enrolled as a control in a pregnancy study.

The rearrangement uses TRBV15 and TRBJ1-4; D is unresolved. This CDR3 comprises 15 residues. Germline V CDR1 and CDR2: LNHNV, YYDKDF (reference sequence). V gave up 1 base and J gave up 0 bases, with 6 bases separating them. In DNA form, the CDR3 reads TGTGCCACCAGCAGAGGCGGCTCAACTAATGAAAAACTGTTTTTT. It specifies CATSRGGSTNEKLFF.

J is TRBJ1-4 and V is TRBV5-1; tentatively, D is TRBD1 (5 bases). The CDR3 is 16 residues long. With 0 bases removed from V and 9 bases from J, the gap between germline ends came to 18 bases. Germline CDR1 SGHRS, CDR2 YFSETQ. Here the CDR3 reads CASSLGVGQGMKKLFF. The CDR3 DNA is TGCGCCAGCAGCTTGGGTGTCGGGCAGGGTATGAAAAAACTGTTTTTT.

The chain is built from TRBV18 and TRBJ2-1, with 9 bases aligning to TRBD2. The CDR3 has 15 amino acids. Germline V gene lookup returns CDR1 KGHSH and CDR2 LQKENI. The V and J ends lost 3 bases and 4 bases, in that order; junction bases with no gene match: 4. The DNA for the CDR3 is TGTGCCAGCTCACCGGCTAGCGGGGCTTACAATGAGCAGTTCTTC. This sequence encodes CASSPASGAYNEQFF. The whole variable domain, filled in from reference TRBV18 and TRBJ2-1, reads NAGVMQNPRHLVRRRGQEARLRCSPMKGHSHVYWYRQLPEEGLKFMVYLQKENIIDESGMPKERFSAEFPKEGPSILRIQQVVRGDSAAYFCASSPASGAYNEQFFGPGTRLTVL.

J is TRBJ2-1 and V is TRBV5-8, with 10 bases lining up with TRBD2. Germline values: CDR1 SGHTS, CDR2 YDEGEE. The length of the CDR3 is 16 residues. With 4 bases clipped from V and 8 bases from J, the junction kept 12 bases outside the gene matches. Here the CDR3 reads CASSGSLAGKGDEQFF. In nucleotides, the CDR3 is TGTGCCAGCAGCGGGTCACTAGCGGGGAAAGGGGATGAGCAGTTCTTC. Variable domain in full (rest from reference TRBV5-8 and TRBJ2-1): EAGVTQSPTHLIKTRGQQATLRCSPISGHTSVYWYQQALGLGLQFLLWYDEGEERNRGNFPPRFSGRQFPNYSSELNVNALELEDSALYLCASSGSLAGKGDEQFFGPGTRLTVL.

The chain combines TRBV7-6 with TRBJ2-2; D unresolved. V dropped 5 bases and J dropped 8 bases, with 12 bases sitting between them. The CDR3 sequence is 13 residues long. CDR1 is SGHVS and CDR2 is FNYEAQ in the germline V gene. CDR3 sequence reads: CASSVQLRGELFF. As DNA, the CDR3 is TGTGCCAGCAGCGTACAGCTCCGAGGGGAGCTGTTTTTT.

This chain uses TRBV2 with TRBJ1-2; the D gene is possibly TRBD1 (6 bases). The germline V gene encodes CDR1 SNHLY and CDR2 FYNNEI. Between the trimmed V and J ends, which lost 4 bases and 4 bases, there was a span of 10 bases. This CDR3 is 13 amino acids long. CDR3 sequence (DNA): TGTGCCAGCAGTGCCGACAGGCCCTATGGCTACACCTTC. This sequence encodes CASSADRPYGYTF.

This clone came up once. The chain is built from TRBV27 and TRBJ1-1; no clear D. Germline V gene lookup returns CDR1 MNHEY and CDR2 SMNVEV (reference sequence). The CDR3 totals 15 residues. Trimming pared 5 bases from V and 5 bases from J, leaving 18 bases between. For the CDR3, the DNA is TGTGCCAGCAGTCTACGAGTGCGGAGCGATACTGAAGCTTTCTTT. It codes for CASSLRVRSDTEAFF.

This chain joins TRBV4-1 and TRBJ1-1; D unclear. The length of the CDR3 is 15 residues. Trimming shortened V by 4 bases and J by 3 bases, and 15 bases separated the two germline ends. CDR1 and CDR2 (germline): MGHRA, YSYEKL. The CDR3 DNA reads TGCGCCAGCAGCCTACGTAGCGCAGATGACACTGAAGCTTTCTTT. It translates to CASSLRSADDTEAFF.

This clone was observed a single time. The CDR3 region has the DNA TGTGCCAGCAGCTTACTGAACACCGGGGAGCTGTTTTTT. This sequence encodes CASSLLNTGELFF. The V gene is TRBV7-2, the J gene TRBJ2-2; D gene unclear. Germline V gene sequence: CDR1 SGHTA, CDR2 FQGNSA. The CDR3 contains 13 residues. V was cut by 2 bases and J by 1 base, with 2 bases left in between.

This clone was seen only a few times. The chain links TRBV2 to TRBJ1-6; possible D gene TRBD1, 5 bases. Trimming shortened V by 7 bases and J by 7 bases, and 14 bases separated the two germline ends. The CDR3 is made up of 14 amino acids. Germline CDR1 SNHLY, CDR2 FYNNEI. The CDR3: CASTPGRDNSPLHF. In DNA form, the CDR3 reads TGTGCCAGCACCCCCGGGAGGGACAATTCACCCCTCCACTTT.